The present TCR beta chain was sequenced within a study of shared clonotypes between healthy human individuals. Background on the study: Each donor's CD4 naive and CD4 memory cells filled three plates apiece, CD8 naive two, and CD8 memory one. Study-level results: A handful of donors held about 4.6% of naive CD4 clonotypes in common. The study drew on few donors, limiting represented genetic and exposure-history diversity.

In the source study's methods: ImmunoSEQ yielded junction-only sequences lacking quality scores, so filtering differed. TCRdb keeps only in-frame clones here, not all; method: immunoSEQ multiplex PCR. V and J calls and clone size come straight from that table; D and trimming were deduced from the DNA. This sample has hundreds of thousands of clones, with roughly 92% found just once. The CDR3 has 17 residues. Trimming left V 5 bases short and J 4 bases short, with 21 bases between. CDR1 and CDR2 (germline): SEHNR, FQNEAQ (reference sequence). The naive CD8 subset, CD45RO-negative cells positively selected for CCR7, excluded terminally differentiated effector memory CD45RA+ cells. As regards this clone: Antigen unknown.

The V call is TRBV7-9, the J call TRBJ2-1, with D perhaps TRBD1 or TRBD2 (5 bases each). Sequenced input: naive CD8+ T cells sorted from blood. This receptor was obtained from a man younger than 45 in good health. This CDR3 reads CASSPADTINPYNEQFF. Written as DNA, the CDR3 is TGTGCCAGCAGCCCAGCGGACACCATAAATCCTTACAATGAGCAGTTCTTC.